This is a list of T cell receptor beta chains from one sample in a study of lymphopenia after photon versus proton radiotherapy. Profiling relied on immunoSEQ multiplex PCR, and the TCRdb table lists in-frame clones only, not all of them. The sample includes 65,000 to 75,000 clones, around 87% seen only once; the top ten take 10% to 11%. This material consisted of peripheral blood, taken from a patient treated with proton-based radiotherapy. All receptors derive from a man older than 75 with esophageal cancer. Each CDR3 is given with its conserved first and last residue. The order of the fields is D gene, V gene, clone size, J gene, CDR3 protein, CDR3 DNA. A D gene is named only where the DNA matches it firmly. Expanded clones get a size class; other rows say once, few or many, or leave the size out.

>TRBD1|TRBV7-2|-|TRBJ1-1
CASSSEGRQGEAFF
TGTGCCAGCAGCTCCGAAGGGCGACAGGGTGAAGCTTTCTTT
>TRBD2|TRBV11-2|-|TRBJ2-5
CASSPPWTRWEQYF
TGTGCCAGCAGCCCTCCGTGGACTAGATGGGAGCAGTACTTC
>-|TRBV21-1|-|TRBJ1-1
CASSPRGQGRCKDTEAFF
TGTGCCAGCAGCCCAAGGGGACAGGGAAGGTGTAAGGACACTGAAGCTTTCTTT
>TRBD2|TRBV7-9|-|TRBJ2-3
CASSLRTSGGDTQYF
TGTGCCAGCAGCCTACGGACTAGCGGGGGAGATACGCAGTATTTT
>-|TRBV7-2|-|TRBJ2-5
CASSLSSFETQYF
TGTGCCAGCAGCTTGAGCTCGTTTGAGACCCAGTACTTC
>-|TRBV18|-|TRBJ2-3
CASSPTSGTDTQYF
TGTGCCAGCTCACCAACCAGCGGCACAGATACGCAGTATTTT
>-|TRBV15|-|TRBJ1-1
CATSGNTEAFF
TGTGCCACCAGCGGGAACACTGAAGCTTTCTTT
>TRBD1|TRBV19|-|TRBJ2-2
CASSNPQGVRGTGELFF
TGTGCCAGTAGTAACCCACAGGGGGTGCGAGGGACCGGGGAGCTGTTTTTT
>-|TRBV30|-|TRBJ1-2
CAWSQVRSHGYTF
TGTGCCTGGAGTCAGGTCAGAAGCCATGGCTACACCTTC
>-|TRBV11-3|-|TRBJ2-5
CASSLSVPETQYF
TGTGCCAGCAGCTTAAGTGTCCCGGAGACCCAGTACTTC
>TRBD1|TRBV19|-|TRBJ2-7
CASSITWTGFYEQYF
TGTGCCAGTAGTATCACCTGGACAGGGTTTTACGAGCAGTACTTC
>TRBD2|TRBV10-3|-|TRBJ2-5
CAISDTGLPQETQYF
TGTGCCATCAGTGACACGGGACTACCACAAGAGACCCAGTACTTC
>TRBD1|TRBV19|-|TRBJ2-2
CASSASGTDPVGELFF
TGTGCCAGTAGTGCCTCCGGGACAGATCCGGTCGGGGAGCTGTTTTTT
>-|TRBV9|-|TRBJ1-1
CASSPEGTSTEAFF
TGTGCCAGCAGCCCCGAGGGAACCAGCACTGAAGCTTTCTTT
>-|TRBV15|-|TRBJ2-7
CATSRDPGAPHEQYF
TGTGCCACCAGCAGAGATCCGGGGGCCCCCCACGAGCAGTACTTC
>-|TRBV7-6|once|TRBJ2-2
CASSFSGTGELFF
TGTGCCAGCAGCTTCAGTGGAACCGGGGAGCTGTTTTTT
>-|TRBV18|-|TRBJ2-1
CASSPPGRTPGQFF
TGTGCCAGCTCACCACCAGGGCGGACCCCCGGGCAGTTCTTC
>-|TRBV7-6|-|TRBJ2-2
CASSLSLQSGSGELFF
TGTGCCAGCAGCTTATCGCTCCAGTCGGGGTCCGGGGAGCTGTTTTTT
>-|TRBV7-9|-|TRBJ2-1
CASSSAPLLASNEQFF
TGTGCCAGCAGCTCCGCCCCACTTCTAGCGTCCAATGAGCAGTTCTTC
>TRBD1|TRBV5-1|-|TRBJ2-2
CASSRTPGTGENTGELFF
TGCGCCAGCAGCAGAACTCCCGGGACAGGAGAGAACACCGGGGAGCTGTTTTTT
>-|TRBV6-6|few|TRBJ1-1
CASSHHRDGTEAFF
TGTGCCAGCAGTCACCACAGGGACGGCACTGAAGCTTTCTTT
>-|TRBV7-2|-|TRBJ1-2
CASSLDGGSNYGYTF
TGTGCCAGCAGCTTAGACGGAGGATCGAACTATGGCTACACCTTC
>-|TRBV15|-|TRBJ2-1
CATSRGYNEQFF
TGTGCCACCAGCAGGGGGTACAATGAGCAGTTCTTC
>TRBD1|TRBV5-4|-|TRBJ1-1
CASTGVRGITEAFF
TGTGCCAGCACTGGCGTCAGGGGGATCACTGAAGCTTTCTTT
>-|TRBV27|-|TRBJ2-3
CASSLAWGPSTDTQYF
TGTGCCAGCAGTTTGGCTTGGGGCCCTAGCACAGATACGCAGTATTTT
>TRBD2|TRBV18|-|TRBJ2-1
CASSPAGVEQFF
TGTGCCAGCTCACCGGCGGGAGTTGAGCAGTTCTTC
>-|TRBV7-3|few|TRBJ1-6
CASSIITNSPLHF
TGTGCCAGCAGCATTATAACTAATTCACCCCTCCACTTT
>-|TRBV6-1|-|TRBJ1-1
CASTKRTEAFF
TGTGCCAGCACCAAAAGGACTGAAGCTTTCTTT
>-|TRBV7-2|-|TRBJ2-5
CASSGRDGETQYF
TGTGCCAGCAGCGGAAGGGATGGGGAGACCCAGTACTTC
>-|TRBV11-2|once|TRBJ1-6
CASSPRAGQHNSPLHF
TGTGCCAGCAGCCCCCGCGCGGGGCAGCATAATTCACCCCTCCACTTT
>-|TRBV11-2|-|TRBJ1-2
CASSLGLGAGYTF
TGTGCCAGCAGCTTAGGGTTGGGGGCTGGCTACACCTTC
>-|TRBV29-1|-|TRBJ2-3
CSVGFAGSTDTQYF
TGCAGCGTTGGGTTTGCGGGGAGCACAGATACGCAGTATTTT
>TRBD1|TRBV19|-|TRBJ1-1
CASSPGTGNTEAFF
TGTGCCAGTAGTCCCGGGACAGGGAACACTGAAGCTTTCTTT
>TRBD2|TRBV11-3|-|TRBJ2-5
CASSTRGGLGETQYF
TGTGCCAGCAGCACGCGGGGTGGACTAGGGGAGACCCAGTACTTC
>-|TRBV19|-|TRBJ1-2
CASSDRFNYGYTF
TGTGCCAGTAGTGACAGGTTTAACTATGGCTACACCTTC
>-|TRBV6-1|-|TRBJ2-5
CASSSDGETQYF
TGTGCCAGCAGCTCGGATGGAGAGACCCAGTACTTC
>-|TRBV7-9|few|TRBJ1-1
CASSLTGMNTEAFF
TGTGCCAGCAGCTTGACGGGAATGAACACTGAAGCTTTCTTT
>TRBD2|TRBV5-4|once|TRBJ2-3
CASSRSGGTADTQYF
TGTGCCAGCAGCCGTAGCGGGGGTACTGCAGATACGCAGTATTTT
>-|TRBV5-1|-|TRBJ1-3
CASGMGLTNSGNTIYF
TGCGCCAGCGGCATGGGACTAACGAACTCTGGAAACACCATATATTTT
>-|TRBV19|-|TRBJ1-2
CASRPDSNYGYTF
TGTGCCAGTAGACCGGACAGCAACTATGGCTACACCTTC
>-|TRBV5-1|-|TRBJ2-3
CASSLDRLSTDTQYF
TGCGCCAGCAGCTTGGACAGGCTTAGCACAGATACGCAGTATTTT
>TRBD2|TRBV19|few|TRBJ2-7
CASSPAPSTSTTYEQYF
TGTGCCAGTAGTCCAGCCCCCTCGACTAGCACCACCTACGAGCAGTACTTC
>TRBD1|TRBV25-1|-|TRBJ1-2
CASSDRDSYGYTF
TGTGCCAGCAGTGATCGGGACAGCTATGGCTACACCTTC
>TRBD1|TRBV7-2|once|TRBJ1-1
CASSPGQGLGEAFF
TGTGCCAGCAGCCCGGGACAGGGTTTAGGTGAAGCTTTCTTT
>-|TRBV30|-|TRBJ1-3
CAWIQSSGNTIYF
TGTGCCTGGATCCAGAGCTCTGGAAACACCATATATTTT
>-|TRBV30|-|TRBJ1-5
CAWSPWGNQPQHF
TGTGCCTGGAGCCCGTGGGGCAATCAGCCCCAGCATTTT
>-|TRBV5-4|-|TRBJ2-5
CASSLGSGSKTQYF
TGTGCCAGCAGCTTGGGGTCAGGGAGTAAGACCCAGTACTTC
>-|TRBV28|-|TRBJ1-1
CASRGSIGYTEAFF
TGTGCCAGCAGGGGGAGTATCGGGTACACTGAAGCTTTCTTT
>-|TRBV29-1|-|TRBJ1-1
CSVPSRGRGMNTEAFF
TGCAGCGTGCCGAGTCGGGGGCGCGGGATGAACACTGAAGCTTTCTTT
>-|TRBV5-1|-|TRBJ2-7
CASSLRVGSYEQYF
TGCGCCAGCAGCTTGCGTGTAGGGTCCTACGAGCAGTACTTC
>-|TRBV7-3|-|TRBJ2-3
CASSQNGDTQYF
TGTGCCAGCAGCCAAAATGGGGACACGCAGTATTTT
>-|TRBV29-1|-|TRBJ2-1
CSVAIRYTRGNEQFF
TGCAGCGTTGCAATCAGATACACGAGAGGCAATGAGCAGTTCTTC
>-|TRBV18|-|TRBJ2-7
CASSPPGRVYEQYF
TGTGCCAGCTCACCGCCGGGACGGGTATACGAGCAGTACTTC
>-|TRBV5-1|-|TRBJ2-1
CASSSKARASYNEQFF
TGCGCCAGCAGCTCGAAAGCTAGGGCCTCCTACAATGAGCAGTTCTTC